This T cell receptor (beta chain) stems from a study of shared clonotypes between healthy human individuals. On the study more broadly: Researchers drew samples from two women and three men aged 18 to 49. Whole-study results and caveats: Compared with memory subsets, naive subsets generally had larger estimated richness. Generation probability values for non-shared clonotypes were lower than those for clonotypes shared by all four donors.

The CDR3 is made up of 16 amino acids. Trimming took off 4 bases at V and 4 bases at J, with 20 bases between the two ends. Germline CDR1 is SEHNR and CDR2 is FQNEAQ (reference sequence). Cells designated naive CD8 were CD45RO-negative and were positively selected for CCR7, with terminally differentiated effector memory CD45RA+ cells excluded. Donors were healthy HIV-negative adults without recently reported acute infections or vaccinations. Only in-frame clones appear in the TCRdb table, and some are missing; sequencing was by immunoSEQ multiplex PCR. The sample contains more than 2 million clones, roughly 93% of which appear only once. As to this clone: Antigen: not known.

Sequenced input: naive CD8+ T cells from PBMCs. The genes are TRBV7-9 and TRBJ2-7; TRBD1 might be the D (6 bases). The source is a man younger than 35 in good health. Some clones in this sample may be carry-over from other donors' samples. The CDR3 nucleotides are TGTGCCAGCAGCTCTGACAGGACCGGACCCCTTTACGAGCAGTACTTC. Its protein product is CASSSDRTGPLYEQYF. Filled out from reference TRBV7-9 and TRBJ2-7, the complete variable domain reads DTGVSQNPRHKITKRGQNVTFRCDPISEHNRLYWYRQTLGQGPEFLTYFQNEAQLEKSRLLSDRFSAERPKGSFSTLEIQRTEQGDSAMYLCASSSDRTGPLYEQYFGPGTRLTVT.